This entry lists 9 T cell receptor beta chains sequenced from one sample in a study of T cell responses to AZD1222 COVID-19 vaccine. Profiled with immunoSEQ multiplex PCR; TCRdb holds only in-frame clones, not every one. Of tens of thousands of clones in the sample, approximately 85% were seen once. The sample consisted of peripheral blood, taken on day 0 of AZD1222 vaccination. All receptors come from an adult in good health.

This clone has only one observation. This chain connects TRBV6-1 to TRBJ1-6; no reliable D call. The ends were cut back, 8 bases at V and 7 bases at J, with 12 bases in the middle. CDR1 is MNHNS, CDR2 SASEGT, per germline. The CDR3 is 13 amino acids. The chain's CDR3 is CASETTTNSPLHF. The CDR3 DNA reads TGTGCCAGCGAGACGACAACAAATTCACCCCTCCACTTT.

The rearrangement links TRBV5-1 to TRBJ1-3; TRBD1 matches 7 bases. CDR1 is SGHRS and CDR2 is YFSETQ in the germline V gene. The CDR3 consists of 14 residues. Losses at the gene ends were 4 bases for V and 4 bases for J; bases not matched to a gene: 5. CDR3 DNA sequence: TGCGCCAGCAGCAGCGGGACAGCCGGAAACACCATATATTTT. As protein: CASSSGTAGNTIYF.

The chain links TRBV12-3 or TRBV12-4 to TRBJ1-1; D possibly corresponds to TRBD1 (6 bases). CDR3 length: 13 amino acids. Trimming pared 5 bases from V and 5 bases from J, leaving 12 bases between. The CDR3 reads CASSRGGRTEAFF. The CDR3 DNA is TGTGCCAGCAGTAGAGGGGGTCGGACTGAAGCTTTCTTT.

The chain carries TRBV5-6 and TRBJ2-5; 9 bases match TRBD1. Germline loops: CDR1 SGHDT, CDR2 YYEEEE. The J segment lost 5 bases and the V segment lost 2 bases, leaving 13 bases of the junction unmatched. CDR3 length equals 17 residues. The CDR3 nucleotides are TGTGCCAGCAGCTTTAACCCTACAGGGGGCGTGGGGGAGACCCAGTACTTC. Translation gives CASSFNPTGGVGETQYF.

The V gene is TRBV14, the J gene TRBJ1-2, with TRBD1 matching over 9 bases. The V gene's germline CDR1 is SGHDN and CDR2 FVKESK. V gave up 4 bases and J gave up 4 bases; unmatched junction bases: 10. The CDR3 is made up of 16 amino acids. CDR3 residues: CASSPGPGQGSYGYTF. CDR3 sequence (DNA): TGTGCCAGCAGCCCCGGTCCGGGACAGGGATCCTATGGCTACACCTTC. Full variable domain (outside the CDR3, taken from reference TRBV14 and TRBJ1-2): EAGVTQFPSHSVIEKGQTVTLRCDPISGHDNLYWYRRVMGKEIKFLLHFVKESKQDESGMPNNRFLAERTGGTYSTLKVQPAELEDSGVYFCASSPGPGQGSYGYTFGSGTRLTVV.

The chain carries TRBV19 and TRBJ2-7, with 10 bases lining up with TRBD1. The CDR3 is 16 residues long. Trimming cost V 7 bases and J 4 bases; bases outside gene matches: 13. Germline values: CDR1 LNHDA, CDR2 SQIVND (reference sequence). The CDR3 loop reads CASIPGTGQGPYEQYF. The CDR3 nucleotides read TGTGCCAGTATCCCTGGCACGGGACAGGGGCCATACGAGCAGTACTTC.

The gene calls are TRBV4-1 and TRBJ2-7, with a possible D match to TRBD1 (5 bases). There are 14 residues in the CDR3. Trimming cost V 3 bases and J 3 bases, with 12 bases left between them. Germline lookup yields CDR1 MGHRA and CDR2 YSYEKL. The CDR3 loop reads CASSHLTGYYEQYF. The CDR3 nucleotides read TGCGCCAGCAGCCATCTCACAGGTTACTACGAGCAGTACTTC.

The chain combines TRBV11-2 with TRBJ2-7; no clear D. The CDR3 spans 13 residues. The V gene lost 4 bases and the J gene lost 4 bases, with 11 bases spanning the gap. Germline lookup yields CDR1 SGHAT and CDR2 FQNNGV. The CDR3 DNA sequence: TGTGCCAGCAGCTGGATCTCCGGTTACGAGCAGTACTTC. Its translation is CASSWISGYEQYF.

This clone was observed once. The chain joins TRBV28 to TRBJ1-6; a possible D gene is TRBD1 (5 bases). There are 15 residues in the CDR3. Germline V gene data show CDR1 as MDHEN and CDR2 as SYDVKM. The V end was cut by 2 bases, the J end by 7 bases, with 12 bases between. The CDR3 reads CASSLPGTNNSPLHF. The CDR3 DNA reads TGTGCCAGCAGTTTACCCGGGACTAACAATTCACCCCTCCACTTT.